This TCR beta chain emerged from a study of early stage breast cancer tumors. Across the whole study: About 70% of the 16 invasive tumors were ER+, PR+ and HER2-.

The protocol was immunoSEQ multiplex PCR, while the TCRdb copy is restricted to in-frame clones and leaves out a portion. The table lists approximately 54,000 clones, around 80% of them singletons. Germline V CDR1 and CDR2: SQVTM, ANQGSEA. Deletions cut 3 bases from V and 5 bases from J, with 13 bases between. This CDR3 is built from 13 residues. General study points: Chain pairing and CD4, CD8 or FOXP3 expression were not captured. In most of the 16 patients, blood comparison separated tumor from normal breast. Compared with adjacent normal breast tissue, tumors showed around 2.5-fold greater T cell density and higher clonality.

As concerns this clone: As yet, its antigen is unknown.

The sequence came from a person aged 35-49 years with breast cancer. Sequencing was done on a sample of blood. The chain combines TRBV29-1 with TRBJ1-1; TRBD1 is a possible D gene (5 bases). The CDR3 DNA reads as TGCAGCGTTGATGCTAGTTCAGGGACTGAAGCTTTCTTT. Its protein product is CSVDASSGTEAFF.